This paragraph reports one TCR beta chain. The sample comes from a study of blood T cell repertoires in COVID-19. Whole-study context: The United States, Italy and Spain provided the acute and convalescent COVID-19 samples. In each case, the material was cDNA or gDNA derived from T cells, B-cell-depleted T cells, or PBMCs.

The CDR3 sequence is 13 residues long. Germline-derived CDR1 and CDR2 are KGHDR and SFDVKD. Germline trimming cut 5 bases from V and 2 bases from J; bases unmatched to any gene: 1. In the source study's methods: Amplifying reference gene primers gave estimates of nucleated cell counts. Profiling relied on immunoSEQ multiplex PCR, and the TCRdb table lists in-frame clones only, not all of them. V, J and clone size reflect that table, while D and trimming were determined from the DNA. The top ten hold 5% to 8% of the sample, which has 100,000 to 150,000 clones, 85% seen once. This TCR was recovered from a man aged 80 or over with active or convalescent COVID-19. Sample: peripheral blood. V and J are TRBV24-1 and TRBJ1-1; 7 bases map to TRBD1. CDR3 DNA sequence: TGTGCCACCAGTGGAGGGGGCAACACTGAAGCTTTCTTT. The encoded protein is CATSGGGNTEAFF.